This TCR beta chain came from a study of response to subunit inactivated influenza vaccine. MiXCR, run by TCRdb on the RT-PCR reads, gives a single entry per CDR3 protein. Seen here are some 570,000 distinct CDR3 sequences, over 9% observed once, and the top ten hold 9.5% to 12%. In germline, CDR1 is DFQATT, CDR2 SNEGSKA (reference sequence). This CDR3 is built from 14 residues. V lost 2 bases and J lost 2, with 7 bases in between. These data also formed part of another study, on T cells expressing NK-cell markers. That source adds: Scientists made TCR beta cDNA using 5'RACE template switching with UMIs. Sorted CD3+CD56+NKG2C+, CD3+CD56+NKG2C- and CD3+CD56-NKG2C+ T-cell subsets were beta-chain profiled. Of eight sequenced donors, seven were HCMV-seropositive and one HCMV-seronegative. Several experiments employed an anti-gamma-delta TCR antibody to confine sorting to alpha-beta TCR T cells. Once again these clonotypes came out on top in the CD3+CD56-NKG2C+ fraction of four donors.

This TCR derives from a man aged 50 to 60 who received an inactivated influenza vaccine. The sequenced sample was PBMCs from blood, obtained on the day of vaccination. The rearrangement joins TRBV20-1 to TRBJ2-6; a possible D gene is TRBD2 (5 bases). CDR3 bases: TGCAGTGCTAGATCCGGGACTGGGGCCAACGTCCTGACTTTC. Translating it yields CSARSGTGANVLTF.